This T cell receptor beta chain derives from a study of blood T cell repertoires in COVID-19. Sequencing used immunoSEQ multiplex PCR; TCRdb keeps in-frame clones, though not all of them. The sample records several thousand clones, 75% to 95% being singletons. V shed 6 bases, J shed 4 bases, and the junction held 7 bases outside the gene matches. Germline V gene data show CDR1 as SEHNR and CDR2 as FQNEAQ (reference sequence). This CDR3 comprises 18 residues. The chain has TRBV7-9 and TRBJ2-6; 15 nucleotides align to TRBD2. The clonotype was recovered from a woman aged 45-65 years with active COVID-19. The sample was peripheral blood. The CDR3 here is CASRPGLAGGTGANVLTF. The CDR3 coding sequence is TGTGCCAGCAGACCGGGACTAGCGGGAGGAACGGGGGCCAACGTCCTGACTTTC.